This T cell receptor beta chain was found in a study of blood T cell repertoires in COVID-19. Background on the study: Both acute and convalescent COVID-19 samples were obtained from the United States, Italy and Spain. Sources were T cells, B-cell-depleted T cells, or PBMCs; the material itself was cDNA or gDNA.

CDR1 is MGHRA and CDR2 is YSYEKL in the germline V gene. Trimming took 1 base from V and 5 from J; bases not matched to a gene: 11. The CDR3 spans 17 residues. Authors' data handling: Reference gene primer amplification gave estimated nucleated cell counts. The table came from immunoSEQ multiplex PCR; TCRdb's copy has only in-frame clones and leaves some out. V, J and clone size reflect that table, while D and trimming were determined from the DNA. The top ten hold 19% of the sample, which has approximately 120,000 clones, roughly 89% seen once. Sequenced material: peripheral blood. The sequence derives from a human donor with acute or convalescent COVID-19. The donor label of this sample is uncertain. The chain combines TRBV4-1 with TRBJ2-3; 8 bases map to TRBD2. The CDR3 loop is CASSQASGRGAGDTQYF. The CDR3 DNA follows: TGCGCCAGCAGCCAAGCGAGCGGGCGGGGGGCTGGAGATACGCAGTATTTT.